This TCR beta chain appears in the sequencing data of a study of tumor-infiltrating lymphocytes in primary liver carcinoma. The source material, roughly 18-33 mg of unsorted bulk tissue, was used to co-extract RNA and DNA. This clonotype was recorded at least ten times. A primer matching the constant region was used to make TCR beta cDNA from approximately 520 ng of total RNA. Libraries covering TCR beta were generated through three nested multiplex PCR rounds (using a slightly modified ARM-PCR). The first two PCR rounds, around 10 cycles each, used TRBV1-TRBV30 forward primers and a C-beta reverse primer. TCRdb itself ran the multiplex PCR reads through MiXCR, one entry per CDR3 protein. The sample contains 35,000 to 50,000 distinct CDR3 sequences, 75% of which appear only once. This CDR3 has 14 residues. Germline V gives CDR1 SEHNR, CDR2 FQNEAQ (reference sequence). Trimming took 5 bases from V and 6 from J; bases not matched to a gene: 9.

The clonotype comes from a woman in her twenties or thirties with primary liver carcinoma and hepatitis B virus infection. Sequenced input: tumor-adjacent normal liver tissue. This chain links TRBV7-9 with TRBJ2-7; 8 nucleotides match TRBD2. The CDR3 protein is CASSPPGGAGEQYF. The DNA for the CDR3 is TGTGCCAGCAGCCCCCCGGGGGGGGCGGGCGAGCAGTACTTC.